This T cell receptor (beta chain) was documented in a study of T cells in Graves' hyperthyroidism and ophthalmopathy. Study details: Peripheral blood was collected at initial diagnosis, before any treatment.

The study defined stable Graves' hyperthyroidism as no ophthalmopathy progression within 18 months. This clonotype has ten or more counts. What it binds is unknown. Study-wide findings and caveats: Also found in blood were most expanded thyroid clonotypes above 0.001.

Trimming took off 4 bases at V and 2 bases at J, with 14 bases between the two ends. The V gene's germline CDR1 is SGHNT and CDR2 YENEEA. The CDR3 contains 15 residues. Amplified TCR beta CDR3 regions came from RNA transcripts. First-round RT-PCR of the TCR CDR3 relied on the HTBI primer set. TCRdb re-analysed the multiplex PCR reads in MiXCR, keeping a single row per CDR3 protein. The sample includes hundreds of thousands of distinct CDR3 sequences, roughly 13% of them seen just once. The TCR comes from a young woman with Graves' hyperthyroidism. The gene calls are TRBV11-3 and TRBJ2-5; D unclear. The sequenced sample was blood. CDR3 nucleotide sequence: TGTGCCAGCAGCTCCTCCGGGTCTCTACAAGAGACCCAGTACTTC. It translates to CASSSSGSLQETQYF.